This T cell receptor beta chain was sequenced for a study of identical twins. The sample holds a few counts of this clonotype. The antigen is unknown. Healthy Caucasians supplied all donations. Overall study results and limits: The study based its conclusions on cross-sectional statistical analysis and did not follow the same donors. Abundant cord blood beta clonotypes carried fewer insertions; memory repertoires showed none. Zero-insertion analyses could be partly confounded by invariant MAIT and iNKT cells.

Germline-derived CDR1 and CDR2 are SGHTS and YDEGEE. The CDR3 extends over 14 amino acids. With 2 bases removed from V and 0 bases from J, the gap between germline ends came to 8 bases. TCRdb processed the 5' RACE reads anew with MiXCR; each CDR3 protein has one entry. The top ten hold 2.5% to 3% of the sample, which has a few hundred thousand distinct CDR3 sequences, 9% to 10% seen once. This same sample was also part of a study on yellow fever vaccine responses in identical twins.

This clonotype originated in a woman aged 18 to 35 in good health. This chain links TRBV5-8 with TRBJ1-1; D is ambiguous. The source material was PBMCs. The CDR3 protein is CASSFVSVNTEAFF. In DNA, the CDR3 is TGTGCCAGCAGCTTTGTATCGGTGAACACTGAAGCTTTCTTT.